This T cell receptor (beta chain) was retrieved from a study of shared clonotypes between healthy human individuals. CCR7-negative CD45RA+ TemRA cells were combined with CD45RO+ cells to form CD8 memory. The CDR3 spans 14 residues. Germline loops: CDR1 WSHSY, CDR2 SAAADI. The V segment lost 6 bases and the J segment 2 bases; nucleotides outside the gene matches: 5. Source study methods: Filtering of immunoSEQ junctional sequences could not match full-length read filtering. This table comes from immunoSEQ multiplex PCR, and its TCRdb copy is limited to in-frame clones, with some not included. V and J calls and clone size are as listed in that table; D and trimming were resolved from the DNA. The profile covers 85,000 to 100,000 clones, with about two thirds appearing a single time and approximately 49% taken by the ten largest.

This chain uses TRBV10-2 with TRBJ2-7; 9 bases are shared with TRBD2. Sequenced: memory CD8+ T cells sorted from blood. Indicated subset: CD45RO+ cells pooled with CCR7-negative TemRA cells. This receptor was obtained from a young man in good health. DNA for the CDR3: TGCGCCAGCAGAAGTCCTAGCGGGACCTACGAGCAGTACTTC. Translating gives CASRSPSGTYEQYF.